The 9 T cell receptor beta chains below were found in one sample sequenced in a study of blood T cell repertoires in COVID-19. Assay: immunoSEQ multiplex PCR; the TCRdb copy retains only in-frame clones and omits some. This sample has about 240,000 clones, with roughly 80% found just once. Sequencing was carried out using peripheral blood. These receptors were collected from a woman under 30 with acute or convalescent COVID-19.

CDR3 residues: CASSDRTGAVGGYTF. CDR3 sequence (DNA): TGTGCCAGCAGTGACCGGACAGGGGCGGTGGGTGGCTACACCTTC. J is TRBJ1-2 and V is TRBV6-1; 9 nucleotides line up with TRBD1. Unmatched junction bases numbered 9, after V lost 3 bases and J lost 7 bases. This CDR3 is built from 15 residues. Germline CDR1 MNHNS, CDR2 SASEGT.

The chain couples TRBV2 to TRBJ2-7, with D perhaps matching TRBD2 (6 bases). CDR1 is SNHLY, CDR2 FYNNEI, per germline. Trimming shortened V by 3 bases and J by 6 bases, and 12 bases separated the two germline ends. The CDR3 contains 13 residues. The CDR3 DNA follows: TGTGCCAGCAGTGATGGCGGGAACCTCGAGCAGTACTTC. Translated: CASSDGGNLEQYF.

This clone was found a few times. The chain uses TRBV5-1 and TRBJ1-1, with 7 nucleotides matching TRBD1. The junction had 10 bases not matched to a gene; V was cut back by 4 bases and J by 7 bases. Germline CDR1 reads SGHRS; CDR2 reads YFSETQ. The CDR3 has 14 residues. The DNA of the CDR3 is TGCGCCAGCAGCCCGGAAGGGGGCCCCGGTGAAGCTTTCTTT. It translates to CASSPEGGPGEAFF.

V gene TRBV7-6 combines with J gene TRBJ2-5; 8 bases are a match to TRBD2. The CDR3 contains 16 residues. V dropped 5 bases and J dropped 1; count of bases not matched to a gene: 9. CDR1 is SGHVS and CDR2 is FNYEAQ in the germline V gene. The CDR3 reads CASSEPGTSTQETQYF. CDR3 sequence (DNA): TGTGCCAGCAGCGAACCCGGGACTAGTACCCAAGAGACCCAGTACTTC. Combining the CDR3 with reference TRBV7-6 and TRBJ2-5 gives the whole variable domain GAGVSQSPRYKVTKRGQDVALRCDPISGHVSLYWYRQALGQGPEFLTYFNYEAQQDKSGLPNDRFSAERPEGSISTLTIQRTEQRDSAMYRCASSEPGTSTQETQYFGPGTRLLVL.

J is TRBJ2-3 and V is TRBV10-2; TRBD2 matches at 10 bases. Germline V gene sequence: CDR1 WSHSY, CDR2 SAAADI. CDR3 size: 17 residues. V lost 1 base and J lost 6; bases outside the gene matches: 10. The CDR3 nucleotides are TGCGCCAGCAGTGAGTTCGGGAAGCGGGAGGGCGGGGATACGCAGTATTTT. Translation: CASSEFGKREGGDTQYF.

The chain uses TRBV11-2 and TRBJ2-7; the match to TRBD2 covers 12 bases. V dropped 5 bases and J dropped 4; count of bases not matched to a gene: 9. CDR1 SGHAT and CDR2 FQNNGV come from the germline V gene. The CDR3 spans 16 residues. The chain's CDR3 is CASSPRRLAGAYEQYF. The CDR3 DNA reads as TGTGCCAGCAGCCCCAGACGACTAGCGGGAGCTTACGAGCAGTACTTC.

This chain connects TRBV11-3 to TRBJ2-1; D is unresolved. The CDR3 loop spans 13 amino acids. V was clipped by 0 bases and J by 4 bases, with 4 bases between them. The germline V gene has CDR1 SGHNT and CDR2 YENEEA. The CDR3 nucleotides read TGTGCCAGCAGCTTAGACGGGTACAATGAGCAGTTCTTC. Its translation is CASSLDGYNEQFF.

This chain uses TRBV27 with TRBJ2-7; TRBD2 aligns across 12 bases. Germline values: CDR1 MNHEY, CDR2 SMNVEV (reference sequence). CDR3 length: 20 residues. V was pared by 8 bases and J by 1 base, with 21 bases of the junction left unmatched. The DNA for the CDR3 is TGTGCCAGCGCTGACCAGGGGGCAGGACTAGCGGGAACGGTATCCTACGAGCAGTACTTC. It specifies CASADQGAGLAGTVSYEQYF.

The chain's CDR3 is CASSFQPAGATETQYF. The CDR3, as DNA: TGTGCCAGCAGCTTTCAACCGGCGGGGGCCACAGAGACCCAGTACTTC. J is TRBJ2-5 and V is TRBV7-6, with a weak D call TRBD2 (7 bases). The CDR3 is made up of 16 amino acids. The germline V gene has CDR1 SGHVS and CDR2 FNYEAQ. The V end lost 3 bases, the J end lost 4 bases, and 18 bases lay between the germline ends.